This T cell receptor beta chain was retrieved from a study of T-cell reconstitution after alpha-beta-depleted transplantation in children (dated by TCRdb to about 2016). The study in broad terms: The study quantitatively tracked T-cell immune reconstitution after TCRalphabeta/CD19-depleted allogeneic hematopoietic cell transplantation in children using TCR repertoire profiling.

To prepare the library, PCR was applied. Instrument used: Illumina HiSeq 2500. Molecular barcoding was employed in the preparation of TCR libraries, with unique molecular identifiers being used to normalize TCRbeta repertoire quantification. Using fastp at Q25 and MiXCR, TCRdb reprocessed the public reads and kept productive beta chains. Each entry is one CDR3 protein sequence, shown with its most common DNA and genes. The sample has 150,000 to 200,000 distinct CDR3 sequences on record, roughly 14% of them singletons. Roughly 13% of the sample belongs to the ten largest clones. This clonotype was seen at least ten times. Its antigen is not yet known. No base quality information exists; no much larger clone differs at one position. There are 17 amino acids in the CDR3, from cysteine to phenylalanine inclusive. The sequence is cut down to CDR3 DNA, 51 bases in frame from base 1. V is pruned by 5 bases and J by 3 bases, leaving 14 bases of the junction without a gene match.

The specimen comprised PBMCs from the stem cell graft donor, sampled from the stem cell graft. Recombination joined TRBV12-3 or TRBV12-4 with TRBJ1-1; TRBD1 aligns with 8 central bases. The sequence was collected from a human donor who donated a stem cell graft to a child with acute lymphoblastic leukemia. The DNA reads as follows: TGTGCCAGCAGTCCCTCTCCGAGCAGGGGGCATCACACTGAAGCTTTCTTT. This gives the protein CASSPSPSRGHHTEAFF.